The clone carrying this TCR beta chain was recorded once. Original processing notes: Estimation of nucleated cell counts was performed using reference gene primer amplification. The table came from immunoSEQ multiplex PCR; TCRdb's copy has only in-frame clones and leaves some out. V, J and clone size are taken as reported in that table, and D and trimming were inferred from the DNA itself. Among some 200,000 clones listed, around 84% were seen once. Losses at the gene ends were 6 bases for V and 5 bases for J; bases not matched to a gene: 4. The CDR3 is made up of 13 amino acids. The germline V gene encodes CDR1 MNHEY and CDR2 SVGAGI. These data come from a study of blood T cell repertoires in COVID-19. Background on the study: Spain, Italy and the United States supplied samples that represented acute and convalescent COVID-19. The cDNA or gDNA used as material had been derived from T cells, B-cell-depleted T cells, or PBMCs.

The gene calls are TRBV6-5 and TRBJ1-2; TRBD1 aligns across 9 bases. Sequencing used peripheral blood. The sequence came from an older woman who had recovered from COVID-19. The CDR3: CASSRDRDYGYTF. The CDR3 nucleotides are TGTGCCAGCAGCCGGGACAGGGATTATGGCTACACCTTC.